This T cell receptor beta chain was observed in a study of blood T cells in healthy people across ages. Study-wide points: Nothing was known about donor CMV status, and this possibly confounded expanded clonotype changes. Investigators treated diversity estimates from one million T cells as underestimates. Per million T cells, TCR beta diversity dropped about linearly as age rose.

With respect to this clonotype: Its antigen is undetermined.

Germline values: CDR1 SGHRS, CDR2 YFSETQ. CDR3 length: 16 amino acids. Trimming took 0 bases from V and 5 from J; bases not matched to a gene: 9. Combining a sample-barcoded 5' primer with a J-beta primer mix, a second PCR ran for about 7 to 11 cycles. TCRdb passed the 5' RACE reads through MiXCR, listing each CDR3 protein once. Of under 950,000 distinct CDR3 sequences detected, 22% appear once; the ten largest clones hold 22%. Sequencing was carried out using blood. The chain couples TRBV5-1 to TRBJ1-1; 8 nucleotides agree with TRBD1. This TCR derives from a man in his 70s in good health. The CDR3 bases are TGCGCCAGCAGCTTGGGGCAGGGGGCTACGGGGACTGAAGCTTTCTTT. It specifies CASSLGQGATGTEAFF.